This T cell receptor beta chain was recorded in a study of T cell responses to AZD1222 COVID-19 vaccine. The J segment lost 4 bases and the V segment lost 5 bases, leaving 3 bases of the junction unmatched. Germline values: CDR1 SEHNR, CDR2 FQNEAQ (reference sequence). CDR3 length: 13 residues. Findings of the study overall: Scientists sampled the repertoires only once the peak T cell response had passed. Along spike, vaccine-associated CD4 TCRs were found throughout, with dominance at 160-218 and 743-854.

Of note for this clone: As yet, its antigen is unknown.

Produced via immunoSEQ multiplex PCR; TCRdb's table is partial and in-frame only. This sample has 83,000 or so clones, with approximately 85% found just once. This TCR came from an adult in good health. This chain uses TRBV7-9 with TRBJ1-2, with TRBD1 matching 8 bases. The sequencing used peripheral blood, collected on day 0 of AZD1222 vaccination. As DNA, the CDR3 is TGTGCCAGCAGCCCCGGGACAGGCTATGGCTACACCTTC. Translation: CASSPGTGYGYTF.